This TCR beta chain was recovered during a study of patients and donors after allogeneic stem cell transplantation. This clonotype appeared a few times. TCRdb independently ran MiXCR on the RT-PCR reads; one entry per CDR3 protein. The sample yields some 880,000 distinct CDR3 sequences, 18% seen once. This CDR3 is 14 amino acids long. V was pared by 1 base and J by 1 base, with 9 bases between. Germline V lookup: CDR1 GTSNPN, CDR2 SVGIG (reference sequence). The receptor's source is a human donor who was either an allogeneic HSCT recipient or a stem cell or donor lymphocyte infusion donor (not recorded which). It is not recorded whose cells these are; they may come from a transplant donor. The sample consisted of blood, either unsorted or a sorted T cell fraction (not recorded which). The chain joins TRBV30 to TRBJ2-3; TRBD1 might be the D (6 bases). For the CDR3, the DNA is TGTGCCTGGAGTGAGGGGGACCGCACAGATACGCAGTATTTT. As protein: CAWSEGDRTDTQYF.